Listed here are 32 T cell receptor beta chains from one sample, sequenced in a study of molecular identifiers for immune sequencing clone quantification. TCRdb recomputed calls from the PCR reads with MiXCR, one row per CDR3 protein. This table holds under 100,000 distinct CDR3 sequences, roughly 25% found once. Sequenced input: naive CD8+ T cells from blood, with Jurkat cell RNA spiked in. Regarding subset: FACS-sorted CD8+CD4-CCR7+CD45RA+ naive T cells. The source is a human donor in good health. Some libraries in this study had Jurkat cell RNA spiked in.

The V call is TRBV6-5, the J call TRBJ2-7; tentative D call: TRBD1 (6 bases). This CDR3 comprises 13 residues. The V and J ends lost 8 bases and 3 bases respectively, with 14 bases between them. Germline loops: CDR1 MNHEY, CDR2 SVGAGI. Here the CDR3 DNA reads TGTGCCAGCGGGAATCGGGGACACTACGAGCAGTACTTC. Amino acids: CASGNRGHYEQYF.

There are many counts of this clonotype. This chain uses TRBV4-3 with TRBJ1-1; TRBD1 aligns across 8 bases. Germline values: CDR1 LGHNA, CDR2 YSLEER. The CDR3 loop spans 15 amino acids. V dropped 1 base and J dropped 1; count of bases not matched to a gene: 2. In DNA form, the CDR3 reads TGCGCCAGCAGCCAAGGTGGGACAGGGAACACTGAAGCTTTCTTT. It yields the protein CASSQGGTGNTEAFF.

Points on this clonotype: Given a much more abundant clone one base away, this may be a read error. No conserved phenylalanine or tryptophan is present at the end of the CDR3, so a read error is the likely explanation. The chain combines TRBV29-1 with TRBJ2-7; the D gene is possibly TRBD1 (5 bases). V gave up 8 bases and J gave up 6 bases, with 20 bases separating them. The germline CDR1 and CDR2 sequences are SQVTM and ANQGSEA. There are 13 residues in the CDR3. The CDR3 spells CSTALQVPGEQYS. CDR3 DNA: TGCAGCACCGCCCTACAGGTCCCGGGCGAGCAGTACTCC.

This clonotype was seen ten or more times. The rearrangement uses TRBV28 and TRBJ2-5; TRBD1 matches at 8 bases. V was pared by 4 bases and J by 1 base, with 8 bases of the junction left unmatched. The CDR3 sequence is 16 residues long. The germline V gene has CDR1 MDHEN and CDR2 SYDVKM. This CDR3 reads CASSSRQGSRQETQYF. CDR3 DNA: TGTGCCAGCAGTTCCCGACAGGGGAGCCGCCAAGAGACCCAGTACTTC.

This clonotype was counted ten times or more. V usage is TRBV2 and J usage is TRBJ2-7, with D uncertain. Germline V lookup: CDR1 SNHLY, CDR2 FYNNEI. The CDR3 runs to 14 residues. V was clipped by 3 bases and J by 6 bases, with 15 bases between them. The CDR3 region has the DNA TGTGCCAGCAGTGATCCCCTCCTATCGAGCGAGCAGTACTTC. This sequence encodes CASSDPLLSSEQYF.

This clonotype showed up many times. This chain uses TRBV12-3 or TRBV12-4 with TRBJ1-5; D may be TRBD1 (6 bases). V was pared by 8 bases and J by 7 bases, with 15 bases between. This CDR3 has 13 residues. In DNA, the CDR3 is TGTGCCAGCTCCGTAGGGGGGGGACAGCCCCAGCATTTT. Protein product: CASSVGGGQPQHF.

V gene TRBV6-2 or TRBV6-3 combines with J gene TRBJ2-1; D is possibly TRBD1 or TRBD2 (6 bases each). Looked up from germline, CDR1 is MNHEY and CDR2 is SVGEGT. The ends were cut back, 1 base at V and 4 bases at J, with 11 bases in the middle. The CDR3 loop spans 15 amino acids. The chain's CDR3 is CASSYLKGGYNEQFF. CDR3 bases: TGTGCCAGCAGTTACTTGAAGGGGGGTTACAATGAGCAGTTCTTC.

This clonotype was observed at least ten times. In DNA form, the CDR3 reads TGTGCCAGCAGTCCCCTAGAATGGGGGAGCAATCAGCCCCAGCATTTT. Its protein is CASSPLEWGSNQPQHF. The chain carries TRBV12-3 or TRBV12-4 and TRBJ1-5; D is perhaps TRBD1 (5 bases). With 5 bases removed from V and 1 base from J, the gap between germline ends came to 15 bases. The CDR3 has 16 residues.

With respect to this clonotype: Germline and junction disagree at one end, which may indicate a read error. DNA for the CDR3: TGTGCCAGCAGATCGAACAATGAGCAGCTCTTC. Translating gives CASRSNNEQLF. V and J are TRBV12-3 or TRBV12-4 and TRBJ2-1; D gene ambiguous. The CDR3 is 11 amino acids.

This clonotype was recorded at least ten times. The V gene is TRBV7-9, the J gene TRBJ1-5; no definite D call. Trimming left V 2 bases short and J 3 bases short, with 11 bases between. Germline V lookup: CDR1 SEHNR, CDR2 FQNEAQ (reference sequence). This CDR3 is built from 15 residues. The CDR3 here is CASSLNAGNNQPQHF. CDR3 in DNA: TGTGCCAGCAGCTTAAATGCGGGGAACAATCAGCCCCAGCATTTT. The full variable domain, its missing parts supplied by reference TRBV7-9 and TRBJ1-5, is DTGVSQNPRHKITKRGQNVTFRCDPISEHNRLYWYRQTLGQGPEFLTYFQNEAQLEKSRLLSDRFSAERPKGSFSTLEIQRTEQGDSAMYLCASSLNAGNNQPQHFGDGTRLSIL.

The gene calls are TRBV7-8 and TRBJ2-7; 7 bases match TRBD2. V lost 0 bases, J lost 4 bases, and 6 bases stayed unmatched. CDR1 and CDR2 (germline): SGHVS, FQNEAQ. This CDR3 spans 15 amino acids. CDR3 DNA sequence: TGTGCCAGCAGCTTAGCGCCTAGCGGTGTATACGAGCAGTACTTC. Translated, it gives CASSLAPSGVYEQYF.

In its sample, this clonotype was seen once. One junction end does not reproduce the germline sequence, and a read error may be involved. The genes are TRBV4-2 and TRBJ2-7; D is unresolved. The CDR3 consists of 12 residues. Germline loops: CDR1 LGHNA, CDR2 YNFKEQ. The CDR3 reads CARSQVSYAQYF. Written as DNA, the CDR3 is TGTGCCCGCAGCCAAGTGTCCTACGCGCAGTACTTC.

This clonotype was counted between two and nine times. The chain recombines TRBV5-5 with TRBJ2-2, with 12 bases aligning to TRBD1. V gave up 4 bases and J gave up 5 bases; unmatched junction bases: 12. Germline-derived CDR1 and CDR2 are SGHKS and YYEKEE (reference sequence). The CDR3 is 18 residues long. The CDR3 DNA follows: TGTGCCAGCAGCCCAAACCGGGACAGGGGGCCGAGGACCGGGGAGCTGTTTTTT. This encodes CASSPNRDRGPRTGELFF.

The gene calls are TRBV27 and TRBJ2-4; D remains ambiguous. Deletions cut 2 bases from V and 2 bases from J, with 4 bases between. The CDR3 extends over 13 amino acids. Germline V gene data show CDR1 as MNHEY and CDR2 as SMNVEV (reference sequence). In DNA form, the CDR3 reads TGTGCCAGCAGTTTAAACCCCAAAAACATTCAGTACTTC. Translated, it gives CASSLNPKNIQYF.

This clonotype was detected ten times or more. This sequence joins TRBV29-1 and TRBJ2-5; D is tentatively TRBD1 or TRBD2 (5 bases each). The CDR3 has 16 residues. Trimming shortened V by 0 bases and J by 2 bases, and 16 bases separated the two germline ends. The germline V gene has CDR1 SQVTM and CDR2 ANQGSEA. Here the CDR3 reads CSVEEERGTEQETQYF. The DNA for the CDR3 is TGCAGCGTTGAAGAGGAGAGAGGGACCGAACAAGAGACCCAGTACTTC.

A remark on this clonotype: A read error may explain this, as a much larger clone is one base away. The chain has TRBV14 and TRBJ2-2, with D perhaps TRBD2 (7 bases). CDR1 SGHDN and CDR2 FVKESK come from the germline V gene. The V end lost 4 bases, the J end lost 16 bases, and 28 bases lay between the germline ends. The CDR3 length is 16 residues. The CDR3 region is CASSPNPRASFGGPFF. The CDR3 DNA reads TGTGCCAGCAGCCCGAACCCCCGGGCCTCATTCGGGGGGCCGTTTTTT.

This clonotype was seen repeatedly, ten times or more. The genes are TRBV24-1 and TRBJ2-2; TRBD1 is a possible D gene (6 bases). The CDR3 has 14 amino acids. Trimming stripped 7 bases from V and 1 base from J, with 9 bases between. CDR1 KGHDR and CDR2 SFDVKD come from the germline V gene. CDR3 region: CATSRDMNTGELFF. CDR3 bases: TGTGCCACCAGCCGGGACATGAACACCGGGGAGCTGTTTTTT.

This clonotype has ten or more counts. The chain couples TRBV9 to TRBJ2-5; a possible D gene is TRBD2 (5 bases). The CDR3 consists of 14 residues. Germline CDR1 SGDLS, CDR2 YYNGEE. V lost 0 bases and J 2 bases, leaving 8 bases between the germline ends. The CDR3 region has the DNA TGTGCCAGCAGCGTAGGCGGGCGTCAAGAGACCCAGTACTTC. Protein product: CASSVGGRQETQYF.

This clonotype was recorded a few times. The chain employs TRBV12-3 or TRBV12-4 and TRBJ2-3; D is uncertain. V was trimmed by 5 bases and J by 2 bases, leaving 14 bases between them. This CDR3 has 15 residues. The CDR3: CASSALDGNTDTQYF. CDR3 in DNA: TGTGCCAGCAGTGCCCTGGACGGAAACACAGATACGCAGTATTTT.

In the case of this clonotype: An end of the junction does not agree with germline; a read error may underlie this. V is TRBV11-2 and J is TRBJ2-7; weak D call: TRBD1 (6 bases). Germline loops: CDR1 SGHAT, CDR2 FQNNGV. This CDR3 has 14 amino acids. CDR3 DNA: TGTGCGAGCAGCTTAGAAGGGGGCTCCTACGAGCAGTACTTC. Its protein product is CASSLEGGSYEQYF.

Concerning this clonotype itself: This may stem from a read error, because a much larger clone lies one nucleotide away. The chain couples TRBV7-9 to TRBJ2-2; 8 bases fit TRBD2. This CDR3 is built from 14 residues. Per the germline V gene, CDR1 is SEHNR and CDR2 is FQNEAQ (reference sequence). CDR3 sequence: CAGSSGLAPGELFF. CDR3 bases: TGTGCCGGCAGCTCCGGACTAGCTCCTGGGGAGCTGTTTTTT.

The table lists this clonotype with many counts. This chain uses TRBV6-6 with TRBJ2-5; D may be TRBD1 (5 bases). The CDR3 consists of 14 residues. Germline loops: CDR1 MNHNY, CDR2 SVGAGI (reference sequence). Trimming removed 2 bases at V and 2 bases at J, with 9 bases between. The CDR3, as DNA: TGTGCCAGCAGTTACGAAGACAGTCAAGAGACCCAGTACTTC. Encoded protein: CASSYEDSQETQYF.

This clonotype was counted ten times or more. Relative to the germline gene, one junction end is altered; a read error may explain this. V and J are TRBV18 and TRBJ1-1; D unclear. The CDR3 sequence is 12 residues long. Germline-derived CDR1 and CDR2 are KGHSH and LQKENI. The CDR3 loop is CASSTPNTEAFF. The CDR3 nucleotides are TGTGCCAGCTCAACACCGAACACTGAAGCTTTCTTT.

This clonotype was recorded a few times. The chain is built from TRBV11-2 and TRBJ2-7; tentative D call: TRBD2 (6 bases). The CDR3 spans 14 residues. CDR1 and CDR2 (germline): SGHAT, FQNNGV. V shed 3 bases and J shed 0 bases, with 9 bases lying between them. CDR3 in DNA: TGTGCCAGCAGCTTTGCGGGAACCTCCTACGAGCAGTACTTC. Translation: CASSFAGTSYEQYF. Using reference TRBV11-2 and TRBJ2-7 for the parts outside the CDR3, the full variable domain is EAGVAQSPRYKIIEKRQSVAFWCNPISGHATLYWYQQILGQGPKLLIQFQNNGVVDDSQLPKDRFSAERLKGVDSTLKIQPAKLEDSAVYLCASSFAGTSYEQYFGPGTRLTVT.

Regarding this clonotype: A much more abundant neighbour one base away suggests this may be a read error. The chain uses TRBV13 and TRBJ2-6; either TRBD1 or TRBD2 may fit D (5 bases each). CDR1 is PRHDT and CDR2 is FYEKMQ in the germline V gene (reference sequence). The CDR3 has 16 amino acids. CDR3 amino acids: CAGSLGPHSGANVLTF. CDR3 coding DNA: TGTGCCGGCAGCCTGGGACCGCACTCTGGGGCCAACGTCCTGACTTTC.

On this clonotype: A much larger clonotype is one base distant, so this may be a read error. This chain connects TRBV4-1 to TRBJ2-2, with D possibly matching TRBD2 (5 bases). The CDR3 spans 15 residues. The germline V gene encodes CDR1 MGHRA and CDR2 YSYEKL. The CDR3 DNA reads TGCGCCAGCAGCCATATCCAAGTGAACACCGGGGAGCAGTTTTTT. Translation gives CASSHIQVNTGEQFF.

The chain carries TRBV29-1 and TRBJ2-1; the D gene is possibly TRBD1 (6 bases). The J call is in doubt because the DNA end fits TRBJ2-7 better. Per the germline V gene, CDR1 is SQVTM and CDR2 is ANQGSEA. This CDR3 comprises 14 residues. This chain's CDR3 is CSVERRGGYNEQYF. The CDR3 DNA is TGCAGCGTTGAAAGGAGAGGGGGTTACAATGAGCAGTACTTC.

This clonotype was seen a few times. The chain uses TRBV7-9 and TRBJ2-7; D unresolved. Germline V gene sequence: CDR1 SEHNR, CDR2 FQNEAQ (reference sequence). The CDR3 has 13 residues. Trimming pared 5 bases from V and 5 bases from J, leaving 13 bases between. The CDR3 region is CASSPPILDEQYF. CDR3 coding DNA: TGTGCCAGCAGCCCCCCCATCCTAGACGAGCAGTACTTC. Based on the CDR3 plus reference TRBV7-9 and TRBJ2-7, the full variable domain is DTGVSQNPRHKITKRGQNVTFRCDPISEHNRLYWYRQTLGQGPEFLTYFQNEAQLEKSRLLSDRFSAERPKGSFSTLEIQRTEQGDSAMYLCASSPPILDEQYFGPGTRLTVT.

At least ten counts were recorded for this clonotype. The chain recombines TRBV12-3 or TRBV12-4 with TRBJ1-5; maybe TRBD1 (5 bases). The CDR3 spans 15 residues. Between the trimmed V and J ends, which lost 6 bases and 1 base, there was a span of 13 bases. DNA of the CDR3: TGTGCCAGCAGCCCCGGGGGGGGGAGCAATCAGCCCCAGCATTTT. This sequence encodes CASSPGGGSNQPQHF.

This clonotype was counted ten times or more. The chain carries TRBV30 and TRBJ2-7; D not certain. The germline V gene has CDR1 GTSNPN and CDR2 SVGIG (reference sequence). The CDR3 covers 13 residues. The ends were cut back, 2 bases at V and 6 bases at J, with 14 bases in the middle. CDR3 bases: TGTGCCTGGAGTTCTTTTCGGTTACCCGAGCAGTACTTC. Its translation is CAWSSFRLPEQYF.

The chain is built from TRBV3-1 and TRBJ2-7; D remains unclear. The V gene lost 1 base and the J gene lost 2 bases, with 9 bases spanning the gap. The CDR3 sequence is 14 residues long. The germline V gene encodes CDR1 LGHDT and CDR2 YNNKEL (reference sequence). The CDR3 coding sequence is TGTGCCAGCAGCCAAGGCAGCGCAGCCTACGAGCAGTACTTC. This encodes CASSQGSAAYEQYF.

This chain connects TRBV12-3 or TRBV12-4 to TRBJ2-5, with TRBD1 identical over 8 bases. After removal of 5 bases from V and 6 bases from J, the junction contained 5 bases not matched to a gene. There are 13 residues in the CDR3. CDR3 nucleotide sequence: TGTGCCAGCAGTCAAGACAGGGGACAGACCCAGTACTTC. This codes for CASSQDRGQTQYF.